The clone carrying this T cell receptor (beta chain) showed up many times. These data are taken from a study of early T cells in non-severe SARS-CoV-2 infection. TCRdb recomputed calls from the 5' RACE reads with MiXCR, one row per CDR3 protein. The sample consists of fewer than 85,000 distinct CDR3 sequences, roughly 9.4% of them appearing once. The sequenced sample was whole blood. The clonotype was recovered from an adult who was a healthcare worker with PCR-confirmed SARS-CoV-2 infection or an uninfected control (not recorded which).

The CDR3 DNA is TGTGCCAGCAGCTTAATGCGGGAGACCCAGTACTTC. Translating gives CASSLMRETQYF. The V call is TRBV7-2, the J call TRBJ2-5, with D unclear. In germline, CDR1 is SGHTA, CDR2 FQGNSA. The ends were cut back, 2 bases at V and 5 bases at J, with 6 bases in the middle. This CDR3 spans 12 amino acids. The full variable domain, completed using reference TRBV7-2 and TRBJ2-5, is GAGVSQSPSNKVTEKGKDVELRCDPISGHTALYWYRQSLGQGLEFLIYFQGNSAPDKSGLPSDRFSAERTGGSVSTLTIQRTQQEDSAVYLCASSLMRETQYFGPGTRLLVL.